Given below is one TCR beta chain in context. Its binding antigen is unknown. The input lacks base qualities; no much larger clone sits a single base away. CDR1 and CDR2 were assigned from the germline V gene as SQVTM and ANQGSEA. Measured from the cysteine to the phenylalanine, the CDR3 is 12 residues long. The kept DNA is CDR3 alone, 36 bases in frame from the first base. V gives up 4 bases and J gives up 3 bases, and the segment between their germline ends measures 9 bases. The data belong to a study of glioma-infiltrating T cells after dendritic cell vaccination (dated by TCRdb to the mid-2010s). Some background on the complete study: The cohort included some 15 glioblastoma patients drawn from Phase I and II dendritic cell vaccination trials, of whom 9 were newly diagnosed and 6 had recurrent disease. To make the vaccine, monocyte-derived dendritic cells were cultured for about seven days with IL-4 and GM-CSF and then pulsed overnight with autologous tumor lysate. Each patient was given three intradermal dendritic cell vaccine injections, spaced two weeks apart, in the arm below the axilla. In glioblastoma patients vaccinated with dendritic cells, deep sequencing of TCR beta CDR3 regions served to measure tumor-infiltrating lymphocyte content and to compare repertoires between tumor and blood. Survival after dendritic cell vaccination was correlated with TCR sequencing metrics such as TIL content and the overlap between tumor and blood repertoires. Between the early 2000s and the early 2010s, the patients were given dendritic cell vaccination pulsed with autologous tumor lysate.

Patients were selected on the basis of adequate residual fresh-frozen tumor tissue and more than two years of available survival data. Molecular status otherwise varied across the glioblastoma patients, but none of them carried an isocitrate dehydrogenase mutation. PBMC were collected before vaccination, two weeks after the third vaccination, and at tumor progression if tumor progression occurred. The Qiagen DNeasy Blood extraction Kit was used to extract genomic DNA. The immunoSEQ assay amplified TCRB CDR3 regions from approximately 2 micrograms of genomic DNA, or from all available DNA when less than that amount was available. The multiplex PCR employed 60 forward primers targeting TCR V beta segments and 13 reverse primers targeting J beta segments. To estimate the number of reads per starting template, synthetic control templates were added to each sample at limiting dilution. Reads of 87 bp were generated by sequencing on the Illumina HiSeq System. Under the source paper's analysis protocol: PCR and sequencing errors were removed by a nearest neighbor algorithm that merged closely related sequences. TCR overlap was measured as the percentage of unique tumor TCR beta sequences that were also present in the peripheral blood of the same patient. TCRdb holds this immuneACCESS table with in-frame rearrangements only. Some clones are missing; in checked studies, unresolved V genes explain under half, and the rest has no known cause. For V, J and clone size, that table is used; D and trimming come from the DNA. In all, the sample holds about 92,000 clones, and more than 75% of those were seen once. Together, the top ten hold 15% to 19% of the sample.

Overall results and qualifications from the work: The cohort was small and heterogeneous, with few patients having full blood and tumor sets and even fewer initial-recurrent tumor pairs. Higher estimated pretreatment TIL content predicted longer time to progression and overall survival after dendritic cell vaccination. No direct relationship between TCR clonality and survival was found, suggesting that a diverse polyclonal response may matter. The three-group TCR overlap response model was described as speculative and requiring prospective validation.

The chain links TRBV29-1 with TRBJ2-5, with TRBD2 tentatively as D gene (6 bases match). The input for sequencing was blood, taken before dendritic cell vaccination. This receptor was identified in a human donor with glioblastoma. DNA sequence: TGCAGCGTTGGGACTACTAAAGAGACCCAGTACTTC. This encodes CSVGTTKETQYF.